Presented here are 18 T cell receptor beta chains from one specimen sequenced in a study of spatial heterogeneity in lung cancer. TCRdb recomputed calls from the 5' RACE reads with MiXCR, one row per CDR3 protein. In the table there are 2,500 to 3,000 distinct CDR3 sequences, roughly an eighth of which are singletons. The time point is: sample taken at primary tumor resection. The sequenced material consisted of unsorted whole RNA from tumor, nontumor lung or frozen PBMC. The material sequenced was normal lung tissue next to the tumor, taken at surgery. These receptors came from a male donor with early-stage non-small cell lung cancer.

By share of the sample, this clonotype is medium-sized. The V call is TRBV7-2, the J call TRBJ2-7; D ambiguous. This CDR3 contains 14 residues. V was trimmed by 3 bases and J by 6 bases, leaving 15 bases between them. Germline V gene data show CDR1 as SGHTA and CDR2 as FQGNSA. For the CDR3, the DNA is TGTGCCAGCAGCTTTCGCCCTTATTCGAGCGAGCAGTACTTC. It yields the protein CASSFRPYSSEQYF.

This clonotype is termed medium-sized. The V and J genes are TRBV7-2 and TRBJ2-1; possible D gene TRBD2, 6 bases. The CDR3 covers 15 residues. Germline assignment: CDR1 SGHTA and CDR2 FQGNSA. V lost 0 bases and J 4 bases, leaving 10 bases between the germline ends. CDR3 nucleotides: TGTGCCAGCAGCTTAGCCTTTGGGGGGTACAATGAGCAGTTCTTC. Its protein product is CASSLAFGGYNEQFF.

In DNA, the CDR3 is TGTGCCAGCACACCCCCAGGGGGCGGTAATCAGCCCCAGCATTTT. Translating it yields CASTPPGGGNQPQHF. The chain links TRBV7-2 to TRBJ1-5; the match to TRBD1 covers 8 bases. Germline V CDR1 and CDR2: SGHTA, FQGNSA. After removal of 7 bases from V and 4 bases from J, the junction contained 9 bases not matched to a gene. The CDR3 extends over 15 amino acids. The full variable domain, in which reference TRBV7-2 and TRBJ1-5 provide the parts outside the CDR3, is GAGVSQSPSNKVTEKGKDVELRCDPISGHTALYWYRQSLGQGLEFLIYFQGNSAPDKSGLPSDRFSAERTGGSVSTLTIQRTQQEDSAVYLCASTPPGGGNQPQHFGDGTRLSIL.

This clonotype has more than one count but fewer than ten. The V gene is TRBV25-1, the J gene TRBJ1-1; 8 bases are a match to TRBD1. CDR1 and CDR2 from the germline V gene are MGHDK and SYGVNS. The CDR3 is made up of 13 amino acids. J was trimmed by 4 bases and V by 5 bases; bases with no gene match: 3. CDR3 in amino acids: CASSRTGPTEAFF. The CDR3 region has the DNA TGTGCCAGCAGTCGGACAGGGCCCACTGAAGCTTTCTTT. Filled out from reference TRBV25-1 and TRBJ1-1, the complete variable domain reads EADIYQTPRYLVIGTGKKITLECSQTMGHDKMYWYQQDPGMELHLIHYSYGVNSTEKGDLSSESTVSRIRTEHFPLTLESARPSHTSQYLCASSRTGPTEAFFGQGTRLTVV.

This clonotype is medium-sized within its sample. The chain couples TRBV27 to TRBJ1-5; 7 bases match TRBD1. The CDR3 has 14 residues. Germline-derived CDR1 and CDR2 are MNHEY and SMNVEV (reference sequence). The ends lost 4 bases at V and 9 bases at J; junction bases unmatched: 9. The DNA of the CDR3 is TGTGCCAGCAGTTCAAGACGACAGGGATTGCCCCAGCATTTT. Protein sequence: CASSSRRQGLPQHF.

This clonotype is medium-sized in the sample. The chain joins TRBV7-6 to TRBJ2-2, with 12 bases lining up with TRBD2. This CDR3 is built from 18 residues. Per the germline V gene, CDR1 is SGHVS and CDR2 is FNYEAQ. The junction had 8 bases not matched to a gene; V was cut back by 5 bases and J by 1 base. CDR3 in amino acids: CASSPRTSGNRNTGELFF. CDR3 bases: TGTGCCAGCAGCCCAAGGACTAGCGGGAATAGGAACACCGGGGAGCTGTTTTTT. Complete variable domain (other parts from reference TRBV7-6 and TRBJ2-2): GAGVSQSPRYKVTKRGQDVALRCDPISGHVSLYWYRQALGQGPEFLTYFNYEAQQDKSGLPNDRFSAERPEGSISTLTIQRTEQRDSAMYRCASSPRTSGNRNTGELFFGEGSRLTVL.

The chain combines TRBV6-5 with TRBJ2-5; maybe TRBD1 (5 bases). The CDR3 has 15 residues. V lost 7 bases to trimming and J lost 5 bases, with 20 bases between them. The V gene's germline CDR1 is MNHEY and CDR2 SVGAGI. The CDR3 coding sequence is TGTGCCAGCATGTCCCAAGGGGCGCGTGGCGAGACCCAGTACTTC. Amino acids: CASMSQGARGETQYF.

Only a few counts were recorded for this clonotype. CDR3 residues: CSAKVVNSYEQYF. CDR3 in DNA: TGCAGTGCTAAAGTAGTTAACTCCTACGAGCAGTACTTC. The rearrangement uses TRBV20-1 and TRBJ2-7; D gene unclear. The CDR3 is 13 residues long. Trimming shortened V by 4 bases and J by 0 bases, and 10 bases separated the two germline ends. Per the germline V gene, CDR1 is DFQATT and CDR2 is SNEGSKA (reference sequence).

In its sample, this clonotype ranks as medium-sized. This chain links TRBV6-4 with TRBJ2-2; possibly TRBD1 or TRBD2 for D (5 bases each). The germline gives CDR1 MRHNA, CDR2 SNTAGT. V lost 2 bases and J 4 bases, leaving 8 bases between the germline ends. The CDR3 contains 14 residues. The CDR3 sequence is CASSDGGGTGELFF. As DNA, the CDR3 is TGTGCCAGCAGTGACGGTGGGGGCACCGGGGAGCTGTTTTTT.

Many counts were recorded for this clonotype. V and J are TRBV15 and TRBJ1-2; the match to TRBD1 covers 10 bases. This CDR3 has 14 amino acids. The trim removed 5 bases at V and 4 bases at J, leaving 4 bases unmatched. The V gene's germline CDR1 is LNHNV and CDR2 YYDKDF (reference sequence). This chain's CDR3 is CATSRDRGLYGYTF. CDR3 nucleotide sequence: TGTGCCACCAGCCGTGACAGGGGGCTCTATGGCTACACCTTC. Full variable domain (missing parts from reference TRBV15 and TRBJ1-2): DAMVIQNPRYQVTQFGKPVTLSCSQTLNHNVMYWYQQKSSQAPKLLFHYYDKDFNNEADTPDNFQSRRPNTSFCFLDIRSPGLGDTAMYLCATSRDRGLYGYTFGSGTRLTVV.

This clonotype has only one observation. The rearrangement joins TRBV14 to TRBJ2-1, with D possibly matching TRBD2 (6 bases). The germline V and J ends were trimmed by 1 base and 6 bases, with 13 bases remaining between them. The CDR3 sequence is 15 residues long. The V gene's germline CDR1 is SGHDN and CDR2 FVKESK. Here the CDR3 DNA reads TGTGCCAGCAGCCAAGCGGGGGTTCGAAGCAATGAGCAGTTCTTC. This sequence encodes CASSQAGVRSNEQFF. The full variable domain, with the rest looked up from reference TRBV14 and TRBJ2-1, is EAGVTQFPSHSVIEKGQTVTLRCDPISGHDNLYWYRRVMGKEIKFLLHFVKESKQDESGMPNNRFLAERTGGTYSTLKVQPAELEDSGVYFCASSQAGVRSNEQFFGPGTRLTVL.

The CDR3 spells CSARAPRNLGTQYF. In nucleotides, the CDR3 is TGCAGTGCTAGGGCTCCACGCAACTTGGGGACCCAGTACTTC. The chain carries TRBV20-1 and TRBJ2-5; D is undetermined. This CDR3 is 14 amino acids long. Germline V gene lookup returns CDR1 DFQATT and CDR2 SNEGSKA (reference sequence). V was shortened by 3 bases and J by 7 bases, with 18 bases between the two germline ends.

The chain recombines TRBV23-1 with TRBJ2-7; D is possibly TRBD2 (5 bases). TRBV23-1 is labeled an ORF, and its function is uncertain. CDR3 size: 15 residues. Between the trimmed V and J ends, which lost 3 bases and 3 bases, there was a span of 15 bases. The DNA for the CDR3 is TGCGCCAGCAGTCATCTCGAGGGCAGAAACTACGAGCAGTACTTC. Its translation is CASSHLEGRNYEQYF.

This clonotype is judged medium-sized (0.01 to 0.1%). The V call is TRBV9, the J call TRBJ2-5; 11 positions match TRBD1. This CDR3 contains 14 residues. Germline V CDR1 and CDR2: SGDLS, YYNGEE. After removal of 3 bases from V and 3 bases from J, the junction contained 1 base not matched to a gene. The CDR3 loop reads CASSGTGGKETQYF. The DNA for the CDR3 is TGTGCCAGCAGCGGGACAGGGGGCAAAGAGACCCAGTACTTC.

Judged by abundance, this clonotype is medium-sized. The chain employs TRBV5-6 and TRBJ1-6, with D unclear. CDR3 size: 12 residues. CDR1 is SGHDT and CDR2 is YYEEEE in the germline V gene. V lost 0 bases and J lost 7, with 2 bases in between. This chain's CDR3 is CASSLANSPLHF. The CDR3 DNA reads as TGTGCCAGCAGCTTGGCCAATTCACCCCTCCACTTT.

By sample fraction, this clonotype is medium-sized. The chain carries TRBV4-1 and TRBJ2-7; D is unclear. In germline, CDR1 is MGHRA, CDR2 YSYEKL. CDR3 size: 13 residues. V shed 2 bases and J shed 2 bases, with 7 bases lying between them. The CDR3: CASSQSRTYEQYF. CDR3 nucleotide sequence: TGCGCCAGCAGCCAATCGCGCACCTACGAGCAGTACTTC.

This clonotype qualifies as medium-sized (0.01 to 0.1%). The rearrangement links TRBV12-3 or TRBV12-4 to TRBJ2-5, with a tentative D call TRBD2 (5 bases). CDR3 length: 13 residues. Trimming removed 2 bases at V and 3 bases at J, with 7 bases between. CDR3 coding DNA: TGTGCCAGCAGTTTATCCGGGAAAGAGACCCAGTACTTC. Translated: CASSLSGKETQYF.

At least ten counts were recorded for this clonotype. In DNA form, the CDR3 reads TGCAGCGTCGGAGCGGGAGAGGGGGGCGAGCAGTACTTC. Translated, it gives CSVGAGEGGEQYF. The genes are TRBV29-1 and TRBJ2-7; 8 nucleotides agree with TRBD2. The CDR3 contains 13 residues. V shed 6 bases, J shed 6 bases, and the junction held 10 bases outside the gene matches. Per the germline V gene, CDR1 is SQVTM and CDR2 is ANQGSEA.